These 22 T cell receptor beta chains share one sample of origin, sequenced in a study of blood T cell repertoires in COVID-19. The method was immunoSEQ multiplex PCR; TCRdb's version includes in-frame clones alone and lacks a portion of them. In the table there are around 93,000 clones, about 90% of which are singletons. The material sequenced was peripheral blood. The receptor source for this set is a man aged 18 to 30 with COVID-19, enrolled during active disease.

The CDR3 DNA is TGTGCCAGTAGTATAGGAGGGGGGAGGGCAGCTGAGCAGTTCTTC. Amino acid sequence: CASSIGGGRAAEQFF. The chain couples TRBV19 to TRBJ2-1, with D perhaps matching TRBD2 (7 bases). Germline V gene sequence: CDR1 LNHDA, CDR2 SQIVND (reference sequence). The CDR3 length is 15 residues. Trimming left V 1 base short and J 9 bases short, with 16 bases between.

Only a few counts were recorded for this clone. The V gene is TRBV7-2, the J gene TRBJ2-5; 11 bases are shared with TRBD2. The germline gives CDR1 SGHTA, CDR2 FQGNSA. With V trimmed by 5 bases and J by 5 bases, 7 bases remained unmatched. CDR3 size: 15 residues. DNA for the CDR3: TGTGCCAGCAGCCCCACTAGCGGGGGTTGGGAGACCCAGTACTTC. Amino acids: CASSPTSGGWETQYF.

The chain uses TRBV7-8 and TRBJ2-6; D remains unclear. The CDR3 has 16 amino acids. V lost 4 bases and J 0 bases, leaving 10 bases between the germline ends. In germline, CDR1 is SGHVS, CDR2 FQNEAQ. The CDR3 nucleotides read TGTGCCAGCAGCTCCCGCAGTTACTCTGGGGCCAACGTCCTGACTTTC. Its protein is CASSSRSYSGANVLTF.

The CDR3 DNA is TGTGCCAGCAGTTACACGGGTAGCAATCAGCCCCAGCATTTT. This codes for CASSYTGSNQPQHF. The V and J genes are TRBV6-6 and TRBJ1-5; D is uncertain. Germline V CDR1 and CDR2: MNHNY, SVGAGI (reference sequence). The ends were cut back, 2 bases at V and 0 bases at J, with 5 bases in the middle. CDR3 length: 14 residues.

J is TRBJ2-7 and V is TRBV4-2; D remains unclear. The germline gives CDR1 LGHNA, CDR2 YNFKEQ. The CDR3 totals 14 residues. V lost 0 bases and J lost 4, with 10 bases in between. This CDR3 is CASSQDLEVYEQYF. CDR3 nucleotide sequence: TGTGCCAGCAGCCAAGATCTAGAGGTATACGAGCAGTACTTC.

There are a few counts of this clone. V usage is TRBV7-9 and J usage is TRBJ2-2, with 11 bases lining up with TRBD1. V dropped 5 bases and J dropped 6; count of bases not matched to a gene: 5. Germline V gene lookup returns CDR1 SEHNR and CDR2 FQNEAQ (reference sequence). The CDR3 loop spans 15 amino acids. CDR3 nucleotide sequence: TGTGCCAGCAGCAAGGACAGGGGGCGAGCCGGGGAGCTGTTTTTT. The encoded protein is CASSKDRGRAGELFF.

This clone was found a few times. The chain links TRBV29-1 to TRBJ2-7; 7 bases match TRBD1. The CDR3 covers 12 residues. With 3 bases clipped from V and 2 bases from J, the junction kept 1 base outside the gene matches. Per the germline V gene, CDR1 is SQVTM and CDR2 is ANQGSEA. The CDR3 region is CSVETGTYEQYF. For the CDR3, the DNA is TGCAGCGTTGAGACAGGGACCTACGAGCAGTACTTC.

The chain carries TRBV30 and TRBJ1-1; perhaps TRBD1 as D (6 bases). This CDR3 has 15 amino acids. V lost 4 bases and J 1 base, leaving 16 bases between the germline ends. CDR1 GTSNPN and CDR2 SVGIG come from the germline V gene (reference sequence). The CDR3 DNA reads TGTGCCTGGATGGAGACAGGATACTGGAACACTGAAGCTTTCTTT. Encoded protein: CAWMETGYWNTEAFF.

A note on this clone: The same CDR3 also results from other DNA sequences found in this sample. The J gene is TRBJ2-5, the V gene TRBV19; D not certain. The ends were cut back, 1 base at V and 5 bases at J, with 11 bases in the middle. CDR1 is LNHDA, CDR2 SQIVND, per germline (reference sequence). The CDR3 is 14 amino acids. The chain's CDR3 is CASSIAGAGETQYF. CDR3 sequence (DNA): TGTGCCAGTAGTATAGCAGGTGCTGGGGAGACCCAGTACTTC.

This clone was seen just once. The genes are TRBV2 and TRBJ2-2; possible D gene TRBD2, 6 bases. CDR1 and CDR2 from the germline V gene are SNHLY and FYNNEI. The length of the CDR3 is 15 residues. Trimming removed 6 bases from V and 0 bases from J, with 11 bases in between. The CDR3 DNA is TGTGCCAGCAGCCGGGACTTTTCGAACACCGGGGAGCTGTTTTTT. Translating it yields CASSRDFSNTGELFF.

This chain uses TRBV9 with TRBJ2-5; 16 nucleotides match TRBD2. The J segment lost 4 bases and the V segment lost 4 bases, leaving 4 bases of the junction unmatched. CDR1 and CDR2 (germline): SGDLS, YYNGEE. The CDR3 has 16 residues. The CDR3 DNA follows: TGTGCCAGCAGCCTGGGACTAGCGGGAGGGATAGAGACCCAGTACTTC. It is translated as CASSLGLAGGIETQYF.

This CDR3 is CASSANSGRGTGELFF. In nucleotides, the CDR3 is TGTGCCAGCAGCGCTAATAGCGGGAGGGGCACCGGGGAGCTGTTTTTT. The V and J genes are TRBV11-2 and TRBJ2-2; 11 bases are shared with TRBD2. The CDR3 extends over 16 amino acids. Germline CDR1 and CDR2: SGHAT and FQNNGV. The junction had 6 bases not matched to a gene; V was cut back by 5 bases and J by 4 bases.

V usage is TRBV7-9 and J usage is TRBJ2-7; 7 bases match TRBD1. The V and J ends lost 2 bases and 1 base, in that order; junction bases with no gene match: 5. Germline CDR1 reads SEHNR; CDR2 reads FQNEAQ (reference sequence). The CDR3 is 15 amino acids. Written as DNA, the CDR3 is TGTGCCAGCAGCTTACCGGGACAGCGTTCCTACGAGCAGTACTTC. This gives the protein CASSLPGQRSYEQYF. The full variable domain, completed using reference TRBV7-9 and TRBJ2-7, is DTGVSQNPRHKITKRGQNVTFRCDPISEHNRLYWYRQTLGQGPEFLTYFQNEAQLEKSRLLSDRFSAERPKGSFSTLEIQRTEQGDSAMYLCASSLPGQRSYEQYFGPGTRLTVT.

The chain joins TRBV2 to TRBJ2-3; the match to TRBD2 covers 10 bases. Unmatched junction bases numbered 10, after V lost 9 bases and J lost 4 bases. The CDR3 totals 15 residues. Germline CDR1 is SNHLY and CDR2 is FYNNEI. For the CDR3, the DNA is TGTGCCAGTGGCTCTAGTGGACTAGCGGCAGATACGCAGTATTTT. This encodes CASGSSGLAADTQYF. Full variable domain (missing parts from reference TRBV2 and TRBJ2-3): EPEVTQTPSHQVTQMGQEVILRCVPISNHLYFYWYRQILGQKVEFLVSFYNNEISEKSEIFDDQFSVERPDGSNFTLKIRSTKLEDSAMYFCASGSSGLAADTQYFGPGTRLTVL.

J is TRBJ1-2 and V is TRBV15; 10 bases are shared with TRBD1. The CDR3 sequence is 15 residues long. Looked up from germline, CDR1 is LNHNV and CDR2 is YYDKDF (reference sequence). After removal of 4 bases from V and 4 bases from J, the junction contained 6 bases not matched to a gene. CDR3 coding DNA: TGTGCCACCAGCACCCGGACAGGGGGGACCTATGGCTACACCTTC. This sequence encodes CATSTRTGGTYGYTF.

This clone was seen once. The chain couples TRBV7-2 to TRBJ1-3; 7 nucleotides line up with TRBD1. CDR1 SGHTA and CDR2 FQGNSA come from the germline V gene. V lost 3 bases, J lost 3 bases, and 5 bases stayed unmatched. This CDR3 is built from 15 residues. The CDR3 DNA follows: TGTGCCAGCAGCTTTAGACAGGGTAGTGGAAACACCATATATTTT. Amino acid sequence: CASSFRQGSGNTIYF. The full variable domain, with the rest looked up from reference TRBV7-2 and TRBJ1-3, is GAGVSQSPSNKVTEKGKDVELRCDPISGHTALYWYRQSLGQGLEFLIYFQGNSAPDKSGLPSDRFSAERTGGSVSTLTIQRTQQEDSAVYLCASSFRQGSGNTIYFGEGSWLTVV.

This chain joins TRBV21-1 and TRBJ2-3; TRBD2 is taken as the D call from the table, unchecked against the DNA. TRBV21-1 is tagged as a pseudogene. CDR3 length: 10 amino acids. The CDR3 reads CASFIDTQYF. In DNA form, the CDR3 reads TGTGCCAGCTTTATAGATACGCAGTATTTT.

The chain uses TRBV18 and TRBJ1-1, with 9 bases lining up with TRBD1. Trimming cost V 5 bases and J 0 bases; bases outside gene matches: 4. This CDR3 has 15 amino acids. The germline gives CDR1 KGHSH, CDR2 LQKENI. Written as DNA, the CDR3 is TGTGCCAGCTCATGGACAGGGGACGTGAACACTGAAGCTTTCTTT. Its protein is CASSWTGDVNTEAFF. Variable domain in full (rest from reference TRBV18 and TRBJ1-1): NAGVMQNPRHLVRRRGQEARLRCSPMKGHSHVYWYRQLPEEGLKFMVYLQKENIIDESGMPKERFSAEFPKEGPSILRIQQVVRGDSAAYFCASSWTGDVNTEAFFGQGTRLTVV.

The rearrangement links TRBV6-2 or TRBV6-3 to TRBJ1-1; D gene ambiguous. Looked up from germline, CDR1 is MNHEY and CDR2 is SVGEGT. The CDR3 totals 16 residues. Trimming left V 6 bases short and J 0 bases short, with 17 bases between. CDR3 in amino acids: CASSPRGGPVNTEAFF. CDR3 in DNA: TGTGCCAGCAGCCCCCGGGGTGGTCCCGTGAACACTGAAGCTTTCTTT.

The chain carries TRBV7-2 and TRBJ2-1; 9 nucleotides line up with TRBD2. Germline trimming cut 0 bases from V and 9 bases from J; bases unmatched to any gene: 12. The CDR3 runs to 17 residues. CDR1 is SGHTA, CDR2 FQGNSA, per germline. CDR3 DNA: TGTGCCAGCAGCTTAGCGGGGGGTAGCGGGAGAGGTCTTGAGCAGTTCTTC. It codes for CASSLAGGSGRGLEQFF.

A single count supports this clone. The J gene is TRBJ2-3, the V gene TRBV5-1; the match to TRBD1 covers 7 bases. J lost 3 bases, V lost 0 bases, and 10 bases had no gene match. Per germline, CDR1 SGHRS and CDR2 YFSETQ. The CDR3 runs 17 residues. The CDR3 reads CASSLGPTGTVTDTQYF. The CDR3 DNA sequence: TGCGCCAGCAGCTTGGGGCCCACCGGGACAGTAACAGATACGCAGTATTTT. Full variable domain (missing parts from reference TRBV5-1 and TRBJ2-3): KAGVTQTPRYLIKTRGQQVTLSCSPISGHRSVSWYQQTPGQGLQFLFEYFSETQRNKGNFPGRFSGRQFSNSRSEMNVSTLELGDSALYLCASSLGPTGTVTDTQYFGPGTRLTVL.

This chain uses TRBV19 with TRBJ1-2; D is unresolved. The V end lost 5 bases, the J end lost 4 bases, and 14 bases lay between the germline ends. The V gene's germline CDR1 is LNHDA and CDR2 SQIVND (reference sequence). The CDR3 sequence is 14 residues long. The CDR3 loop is CASSSREGLYGYTF. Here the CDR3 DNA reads TGTGCCAGTAGTTCACGGGAAGGGCTCTATGGCTACACCTTC.